Listed below are T cell receptor beta chains from one sample, sequenced in a study of CD8+CD57+ T cells in acquired aplastic anemia. TCRdb re-called the reads with MiXCR, one entry per CDR3 protein. This table holds around 200,000 distinct CDR3 sequences, around half found once. Sequencing was done on a sample of sorted CD4+, CD8+, or CD8+CD57+ T cells (not recorded which) from PBMCs. All receptors come from a human donor with aplastic anemia. The CDR3 runs from the conserved cysteine through the conserved F or W. A clone size is listed for some rows: how often the clone was seen (once, few, many), or a class if it is expanded.

>TRBV5-1|.|TRBJ2-5
CASSFVPGEETQYF
>TRBV7-9|.|TRBJ1-1
CASSSGLTEAFF
>TRBV15|.|TRBJ2-1
CATSRARGRANEQFF
>TRBV20-1|.|TRBJ2-7
CSATGTSGSSYEQYF
>TRBV7-2|.|TRBJ2-5
CASSWWQETQYF
>TRBV2|once|TRBJ2-5
CASSWGRDRGNQPQYF
>TRBV25-1|few|TRBJ1-2
CASSDIDREHGYTF
>TRBV20-1|.|TRBJ2-7
CSARLAGGTHEQYF
>TRBV15|once|TRBJ2-3
CATSRGEGGATQYF
>TRBV29-1|once|TRBJ1-1
CSVEDRQGNTEAFF
>TRBV20-1|many|TRBJ2-3
CSAPPGQGTDTQYF
>TRBV20-1|many|TRBJ2-1
CSARDLIAGYYNEQFF
>TRBV12-3/TRBV12-4|many|TRBJ2-1
CASSLGTSGGRFF
>TRBV3-1|many|TRBJ1-2
CATRRAGGYTF
>TRBV7-6|many|TRBJ2-2
CASSLVSSGVPGELFF
>TRBV10-3|many|TRBJ1-2
CAISRDRVVGGYTF
>TRBV29-1|.|TRBJ1-1
CSVEGQVNTEAFF
>TRBV2|many|TRBJ2-1
CASREGLGNEQFF
>TRBV10-3|once|TRBJ1-2
CATSPTPIIQGADYGYTF
>TRBV20-1|.|TRBJ1-4
CSASGFGGTGHEKLFF
>TRBV2|.|TRBJ1-5
CASSYTTGQPQHF
>TRBV5-5|.|TRBJ1-6
CASSVGRINSPLHF